This is a list of T cell receptor beta chains from one sample in a study of T cell responses to AZD1222 COVID-19 vaccine. TCRdb's copy holds only in-frame clones and misses some; the assay was immunoSEQ multiplex PCR. Found here are approximately 210,000 clones, approximately 90% of them singletons; the top ten hold under 4%. Here the sequenced sample was peripheral blood, taken 28 days after the second AZD1222 dose. The source of these receptors is an adult who received the AZD1222 COVID-19 vaccine. Both conserved end residues are part of each CDR3. The D gene is left open where the match is weak. Clone size appears in some rows only: once, few, many, or a class for an expanded clone.

clone size,V gene,CDR3 length,D gene,J gene,CDR3 protein,CDR3 DNA
.,TRBV7-8,16,.,TRBJ1-4,CASSLEYNRESEKLFF,TGTGCCAGCAGCTTAGAATACAACCGGGAGAGTGAAAAACTGTTTTTT
.,TRBV4-2,18,TRBD1,TRBJ1-1,CASSPRSGDRGRGTEAFF,TGTGCCAGCAGCCCCCGGTCCGGAGACAGGGGGCGCGGCACTGAAGCTTTCTTT
.,TRBV4-3,14,.,TRBJ1-2,CASSRSSANYGYTF,TGCGCCAGCAGCCGTTCTAGCGCTAACTATGGCTACACCTTC
.,TRBV7-3,14,.,TRBJ1-2,CASSPGAGAYGYTF,TGTGCCAGCAGCCCGGGCGCGGGGGCCTATGGCTACACCTTC
.,TRBV6-2/TRBV6-3,15,.,TRBJ2-1,CASSYIAGQFHEQFF,TGTGCCAGCAGTTACATAGCGGGACAGTTCCATGAGCAGTTCTTC
.,TRBV28,15,.,TRBJ1-5,CASSAGGTFNQPQHF,TGTGCCAGCAGCGCGGGGGGGACCTTCAATCAGCCCCAGCATTTT
.,TRBV12-5,13,TRBD1,TRBJ1-1,CASGLGQGTEAFF,TGTGCTAGTGGTCTGGGACAGGGAACTGAAGCTTTCTTT
.,TRBV20-1,11,.,TRBJ1-4,CSAIENEKLFF,TGCAGTGCGATAGAGAATGAAAAACTGTTTTTT
.,TRBV5-4,16,.,TRBJ2-2,CASSSEVGWRTGELFF,TGTGCCAGCAGCTCCGAAGTGGGTTGGCGCACCGGGGAGCTGTTTTTT
few,TRBV19,14,.,TRBJ2-2,CASTRTISSGELFF,TGTGCCAGTACGAGGACTATATCATCCGGGGAGCTGTTTTTT
.,TRBV2,16,TRBD1,TRBJ2-7,CASSHPDRGKSYEQYF,TGTGCCAGCAGCCACCCTGACAGGGGAAAGTCCTACGAGCAGTACTTC
few,TRBV5-1,15,.,TRBJ2-1,CASSLEGQEYNEQFF,TGCGCCAGCAGCTTGGAAGGGCAGGAGTACAATGAGCAGTTCTTC
.,TRBV3-1/TRBV3-2,16,.,TRBJ2-1,CASSQDPSGPYNEQFF,TGTGCCAGCAGCCAAGATCCAAGCGGGCCCTACAATGAGCAGTTCTTC
.,TRBV7-9,15,TRBD1,TRBJ2-5,CASSLATGGWETQYF,TGTGCCAGCAGCTTAGCGACAGGGGGTTGGGAGACCCAGTACTTC
.,TRBV2,11,.,TRBJ1-6,CASSRDSPLHF,TGTGCCAGCAGTAGGGACTCACCCCTCCACTTT
.,TRBV5-4,19,TRBD2,TRBJ2-7,CASSLPGSPVLAGRYEQYF,TGTGCCAGCAGCTTACCTGGGTCCCCCGTGTTAGCGGGAAGGTACGAGCAGTACTTC
.,TRBV30,13,.,TRBJ1-1,CAWSLQGNTEAFF,TGTGCCTGGAGCCTTCAGGGTAACACTGAAGCTTTCTTT
.,TRBV29-1,16,.,TRBJ2-6,CSVLQGDLSGANVLTF,TGCAGCGTTTTACAGGGCGACCTCTCTGGGGCCAACGTCCTGACTTTC
.,TRBV30,14,TRBD1,TRBJ2-7,CAWILPGQGHEQYF,TGTGCCTGGATCTTACCGGGACAGGGGCACGAGCAGTACTTC
.,TRBV2,14,.,TRBJ1-6,CASSELRINSPLHF,TGTGCCAGTTCGGAGTTGAGGATAAATTCACCCCTCCACTTT
once,TRBV6-5,14,.,TRBJ2-5,CASSYVGGGETQYF,TGTGCCAGCAGTTACGTAGGGGGAGGGGAGACCCAGTACTTC
.,TRBV19,14,.,TRBJ1-2,CASLKSGSGHGYTF,TGTGCCAGCCTGAAGTCTGGGTCAGGGCATGGCTACACCTTC
.,TRBV28,14,.,TRBJ2-2,CASSLRRITGELFF,TGTGCCAGCAGTTTAAGACGGATCACCGGGGAGCTGTTTTTT
.,TRBV21-1,15,.,TRBJ2-2,CASSSRLASTGELFF,TGTGCCAGCAGCAGCCGACTAGCGTCGACCGGGGAGCTGTTTTTT
once,TRBV28,13,.,TRBJ1-1,CASSLRGYTEAFF,TGTGCCAGCAGTTTAAGGGGCTACACTGAAGCTTTCTTT
.,TRBV16,12,.,TRBJ1-6,CASSGARAPLHF,TGTGCCAGCAGCGGAGCCAGGGCACCCCTCCACTTT
.,TRBV11-2,14,.,TRBJ2-7,CASSFRDHLYEQYF,TGTGCCAGCAGCTTCCGGGACCATCTCTACGAGCAGTACTTC
once,TRBV7-7,16,.,TRBJ2-1,CASSLDPLAGQGEQFF,TGTGCTAGCAGCTTAGATCCCCTAGCGGGACAGGGTGAGCAGTTCTTC
once,TRBV28,13,.,TRBJ1-2,CASRRRQVYGYTF,TGTGCCAGCAGGCGCCGACAGGTCTATGGCTACACCTTC
.,TRBV7-9,13,.,TRBJ2-1,CASSLREFGEQFF,TGTGCCAGCAGCTTAAGGGAATTCGGTGAGCAGTTCTTC
.,TRBV11-2,16,.,TRBJ2-4,CASSPGTFSDGDIQYF,TGTGCCAGCAGCCCAGGGACCTTTAGTGACGGGGACATTCAGTACTTC
.,TRBV5-4,14,.,TRBJ1-1,CASSLDSRNTEAFF,TGTGCCAGCAGCTTGGACTCCCGGAACACTGAAGCTTTCTTT
.,TRBV27,15,TRBD2,TRBJ2-7,CASRLKTSGAYEQYF,TGTGCCAGCAGACTGAAGACTAGCGGGGCCTACGAGCAGTACTTC
.,TRBV5-1,15,TRBD1,TRBJ2-7,CASAAAGQGSYEQYF,TGCGCCAGCGCGGCAGCAGGACAGGGGTCCTACGAGCAGTACTTC
.,TRBV6-5,15,.,TRBJ1-2,CASSYDTGSRYGYTF,TGTGCCAGCAGTTACGACACAGGGTCTCGCTATGGCTACACCTTC
.,TRBV11-2,14,.,TRBJ2-7,CASSLDSGGFEQYF,TGTGCCAGCAGCTTAGATTCAGGGGGGTTCGAGCAGTACTTC
.,TRBV28,14,.,TRBJ1-1,CASSFRSKNTEAFF,TGTGCCAGCAGTTTTAGGAGCAAGAACACTGAAGCTTTCTTT
.,TRBV6-5,16,TRBD2,TRBJ2-7,CASSYRPSGRDYEQYF,TGTGCCAGCAGTTATAGGCCTAGCGGGAGGGACTACGAGCAGTACTTC
.,TRBV3-1/TRBV3-2,14,.,TRBJ1-1,CASSQDAGYTEAFF,TGTGCCAGCAGCCAAGACGCGGGTTACACTGAAGCTTTCTTT
few,TRBV4-1,15,.,TRBJ1-5,CASSHTGQLNQPQHF,TGCGCCAGCAGCCATACCGGACAGCTCAATCAGCCCCAGCATTTT
.,TRBV2,16,TRBD2,TRBJ2-7,CATRGEGTKPMWWQYF,TGTGCCACTAGAGGGGAGGGAACTAAACCCATGTGGTGGCAGTACTTC
.,TRBV9,17,TRBD2,TRBJ2-2,CASSVDRGRASAGELFF,TGTGCCAGCAGCGTAGACCGCGGGAGGGCCTCTGCCGGGGAGCTGTTTTTT
.,TRBV6-5,12,.,TRBJ1-5,CASGGGLQPQHF,TGTGCCAGCGGGGGGGGGCTCCAGCCCCAGCATTTT
.,TRBV7-8,16,TRBD1,TRBJ1-2,CASSAIRDRGEYGYTF,TGTGCCAGCAGCGCCATCCGGGACAGGGGGGAATATGGCTACACCTTC
.,TRBV28,14,TRBD1,TRBJ1-6,CASSHNRGIGPLHF,TGTGCCAGCAGTCATAACAGGGGCATAGGTCCCCTCCACTTT
.,TRBV10-2,14,TRBD1,TRBJ1-3,CASNQGAVGNTIYF,TGCGCCAGCAACCAGGGGGCAGTTGGAAACACCATATATTTT
.,TRBV5-6,12,.,TRBJ2-3,CASSLALNTQYF,TGTGCCAGCAGCCTGGCTTTGAATACGCAGTATTTT
.,TRBV10-1,16,TRBD2,TRBJ2-1,CASSHGLAGTYNEQFF,TGCGCCAGCAGCCATGGACTAGCGGGCACCTACAATGAGCAGTTCTTC
.,TRBV28,13,TRBD2,TRBJ2-1,CASSTPSGNPPFF,TGTGCCAGCAGTACGCCTAGCGGGAACCCCCCGTTCTTC
.,TRBV4-2,15,.,TRBJ1-1,CASSQEDRGVAEAFF,TGTGCCAGCAGCCAAGAAGATAGGGGGGTTGCTGAAGCTTTCTTT